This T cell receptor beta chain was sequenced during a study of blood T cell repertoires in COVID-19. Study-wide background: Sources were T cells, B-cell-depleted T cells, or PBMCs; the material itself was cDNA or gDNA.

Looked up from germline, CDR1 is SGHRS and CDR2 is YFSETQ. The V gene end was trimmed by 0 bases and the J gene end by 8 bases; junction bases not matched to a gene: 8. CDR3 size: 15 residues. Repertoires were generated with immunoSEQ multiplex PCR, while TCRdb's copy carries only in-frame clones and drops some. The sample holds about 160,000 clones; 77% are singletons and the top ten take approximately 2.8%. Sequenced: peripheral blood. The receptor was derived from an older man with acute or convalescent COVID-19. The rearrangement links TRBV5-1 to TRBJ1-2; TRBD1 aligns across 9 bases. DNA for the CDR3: TGCGCCAGCAGCTTGGAAGGGAGGACAGGGGTCGGCTACACCTTC. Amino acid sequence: CASSLEGRTGVGYTF.